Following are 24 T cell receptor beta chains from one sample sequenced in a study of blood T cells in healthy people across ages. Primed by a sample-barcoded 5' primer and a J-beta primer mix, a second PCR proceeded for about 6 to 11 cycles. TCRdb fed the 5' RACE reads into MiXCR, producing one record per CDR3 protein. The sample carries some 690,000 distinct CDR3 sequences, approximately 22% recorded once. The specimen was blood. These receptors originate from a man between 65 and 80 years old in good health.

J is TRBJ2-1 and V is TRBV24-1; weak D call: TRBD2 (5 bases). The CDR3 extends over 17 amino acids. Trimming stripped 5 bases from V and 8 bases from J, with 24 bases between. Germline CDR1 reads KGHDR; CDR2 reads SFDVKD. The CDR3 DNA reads TGTGCCACCAGTGCCCCGGAGGCCGGTCACGTTAGGGATGAGCAGTTCTTC. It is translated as CATSAPEAGHVRDEQFF.

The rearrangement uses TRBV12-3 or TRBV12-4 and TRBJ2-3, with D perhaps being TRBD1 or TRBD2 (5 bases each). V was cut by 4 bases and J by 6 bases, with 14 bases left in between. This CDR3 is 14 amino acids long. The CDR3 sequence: CASSSRTRGDTQYF. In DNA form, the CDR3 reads TGTGCCAGCAGTTCAAGGACAAGAGGGGATACGCAGTATTTT.

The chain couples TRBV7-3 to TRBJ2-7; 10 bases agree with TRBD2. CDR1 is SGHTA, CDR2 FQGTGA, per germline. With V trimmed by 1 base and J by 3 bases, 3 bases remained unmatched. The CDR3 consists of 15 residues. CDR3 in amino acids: CASSLMSSGGYEQYV. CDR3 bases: TGTGCCAGCAGCTTAATGTCTAGCGGGGGCTACGAGCAGTACGTC.

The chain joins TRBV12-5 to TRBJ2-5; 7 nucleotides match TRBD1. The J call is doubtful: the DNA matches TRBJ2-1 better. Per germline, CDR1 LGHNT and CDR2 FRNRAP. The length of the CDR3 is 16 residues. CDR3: CASVNPRQGFSLEQFF. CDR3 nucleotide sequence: TGTGCTAGTGTCAACCCCCGACAGGGCTTTTCCCTTGAGCAGTTCTTC.

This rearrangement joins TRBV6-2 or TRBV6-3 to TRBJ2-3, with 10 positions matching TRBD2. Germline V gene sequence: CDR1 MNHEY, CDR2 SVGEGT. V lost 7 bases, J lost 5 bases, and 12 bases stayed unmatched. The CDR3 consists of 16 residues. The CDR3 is CASNPLSGRRGDTQYF. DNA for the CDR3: TGTGCCAGCAACCCCCTTAGCGGGAGGAGAGGAGATACGCAGTATTTT.

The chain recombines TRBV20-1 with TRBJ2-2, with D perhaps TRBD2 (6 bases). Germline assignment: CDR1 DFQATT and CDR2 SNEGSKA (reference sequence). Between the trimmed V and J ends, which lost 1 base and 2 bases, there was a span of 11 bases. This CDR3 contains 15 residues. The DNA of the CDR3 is TGCAGTGCTAGAGGAGGGAGGTCCAACACCGGGGAGCTGTTTTTT. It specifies CSARGGRSNTGELFF.

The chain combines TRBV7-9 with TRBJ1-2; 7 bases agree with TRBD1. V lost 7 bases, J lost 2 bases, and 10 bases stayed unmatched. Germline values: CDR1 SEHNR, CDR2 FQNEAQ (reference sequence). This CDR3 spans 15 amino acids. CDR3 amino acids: CASTDGGQTNYGYTF. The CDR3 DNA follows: TGTGCCAGCACCGACGGGGGACAGACCAACTATGGCTACACCTTC.

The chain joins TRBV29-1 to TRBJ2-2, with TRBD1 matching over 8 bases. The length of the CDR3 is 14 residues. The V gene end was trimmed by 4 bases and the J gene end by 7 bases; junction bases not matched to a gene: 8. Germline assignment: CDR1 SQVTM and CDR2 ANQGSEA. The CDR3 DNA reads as TGCAGCGTTGCCAAGACAGGGGAGGTCGGGGAGCTGTTTTTT. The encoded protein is CSVAKTGEVGELFF.

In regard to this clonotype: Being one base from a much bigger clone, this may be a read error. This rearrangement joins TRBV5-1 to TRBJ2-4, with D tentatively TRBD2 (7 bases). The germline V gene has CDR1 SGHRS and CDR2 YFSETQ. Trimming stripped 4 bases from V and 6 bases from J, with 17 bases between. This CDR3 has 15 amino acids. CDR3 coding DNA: TGCGCCAGCAGCCCTCAACGGGGGGCAGGAAACATTCAGTACTTC. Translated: CASSPQRGAGNIQYF.

The CDR3 DNA reads TGTGCCAGCAGTCAAAGCGGGGAGAGCACAGATACGCAGTATTTT. Its translation: CASSQSGESTDTQYF. The V gene is TRBV12-3 or TRBV12-4, the J gene TRBJ2-3; 7 nucleotides match TRBD2. This CDR3 spans 15 amino acids. J gave up 0 bases and V 5 bases, and 5 bases lay outside the gene matches.

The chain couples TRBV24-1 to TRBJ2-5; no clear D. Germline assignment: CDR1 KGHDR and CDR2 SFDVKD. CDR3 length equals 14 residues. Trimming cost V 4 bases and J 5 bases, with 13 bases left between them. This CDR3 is CATSEPGSAETQYF. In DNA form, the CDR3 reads TGTGCCACCAGTGAGCCCGGGTCGGCGGAGACCCAGTACTTC.

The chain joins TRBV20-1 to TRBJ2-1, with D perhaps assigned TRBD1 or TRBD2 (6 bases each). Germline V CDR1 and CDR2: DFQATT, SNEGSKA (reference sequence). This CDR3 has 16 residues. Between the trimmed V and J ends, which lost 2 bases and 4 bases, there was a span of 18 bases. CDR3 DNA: TGCAGTGCTAGATCCCCTTTCGGGGGCCTTTACAATGAGCAGTTCTTC. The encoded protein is CSARSPFGGLYNEQFF.

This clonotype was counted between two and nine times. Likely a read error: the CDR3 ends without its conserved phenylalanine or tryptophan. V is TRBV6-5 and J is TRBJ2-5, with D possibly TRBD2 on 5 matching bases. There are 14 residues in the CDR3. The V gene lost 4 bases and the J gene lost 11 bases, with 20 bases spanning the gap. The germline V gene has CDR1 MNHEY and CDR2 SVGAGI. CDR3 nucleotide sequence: TGTGCCAGCAGTTCGCCAAACCGGCGTTGGGAGCAGTACGTC. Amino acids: CASSSPNRRWEQYV.

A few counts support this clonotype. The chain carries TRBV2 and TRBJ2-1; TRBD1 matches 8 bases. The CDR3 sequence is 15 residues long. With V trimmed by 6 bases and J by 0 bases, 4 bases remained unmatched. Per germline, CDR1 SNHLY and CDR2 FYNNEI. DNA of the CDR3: TGTGCCAGCAGGGATGACAGGGGCTCCTACAATGAGCAGTTCTTC. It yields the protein CASRDDRGSYNEQFF. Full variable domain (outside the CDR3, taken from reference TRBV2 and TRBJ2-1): EPEVTQTPSHQVTQMGQEVILRCVPISNHLYFYWYRQILGQKVEFLVSFYNNEISEKSEIFDDQFSVERPDGSNFTLKIRSTKLEDSAMYFCASRDDRGSYNEQFFGPGTRLTVL.

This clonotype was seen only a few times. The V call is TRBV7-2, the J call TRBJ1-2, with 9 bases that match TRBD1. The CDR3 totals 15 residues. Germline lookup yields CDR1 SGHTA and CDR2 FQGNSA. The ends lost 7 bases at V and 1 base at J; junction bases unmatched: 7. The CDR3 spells CASTRQGEVNYGYTF. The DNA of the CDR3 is TGTGCCAGCACCCGACAGGGGGAGGTTAACTATGGCTACACCTTC.

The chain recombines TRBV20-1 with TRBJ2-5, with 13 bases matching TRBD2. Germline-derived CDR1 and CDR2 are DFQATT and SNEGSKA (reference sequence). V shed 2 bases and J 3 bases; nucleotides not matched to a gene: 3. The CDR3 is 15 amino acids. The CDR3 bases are TGCAGTGCTAGAAAGGGACTAGCGGGAAAAGAGACCCAGTACTTC. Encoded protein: CSARKGLAGKETQYF.

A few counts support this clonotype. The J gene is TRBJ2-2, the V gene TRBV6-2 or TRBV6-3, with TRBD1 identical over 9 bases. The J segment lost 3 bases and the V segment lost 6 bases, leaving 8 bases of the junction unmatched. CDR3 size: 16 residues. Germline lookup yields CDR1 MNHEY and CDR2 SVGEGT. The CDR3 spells CASRPPGQGDTGELFF. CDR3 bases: TGTGCCAGCAGGCCACCGGGACAGGGTGACACCGGGGAGCTGTTTTTT.

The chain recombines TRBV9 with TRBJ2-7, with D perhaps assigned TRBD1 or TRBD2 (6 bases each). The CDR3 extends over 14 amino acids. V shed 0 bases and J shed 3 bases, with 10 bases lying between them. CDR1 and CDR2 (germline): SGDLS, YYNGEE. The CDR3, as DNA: TGTGCCAGCAGCGTAGGGGGGGCCAACTACGAGCAGTACTTC. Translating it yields CASSVGGANYEQYF.

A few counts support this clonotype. The CDR3 region is CASSLSWWPSGLPAYNEQFF. The CDR3 DNA reads TGTGCCAGCAGTTTATCTTGGTGGCCTAGCGGGCTTCCAGCCTACAATGAGCAGTTCTTC. This rearrangement joins TRBV27 to TRBJ2-1, with 8 bases that match TRBD2. This CDR3 has 20 residues. J was trimmed by 2 bases and V by 0 bases; bases with no gene match: 15. In germline, CDR1 is MNHEY, CDR2 SMNVEV (reference sequence).

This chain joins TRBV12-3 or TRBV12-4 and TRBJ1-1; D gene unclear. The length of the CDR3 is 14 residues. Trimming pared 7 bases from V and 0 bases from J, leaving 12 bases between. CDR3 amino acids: CASTMDRLNTEAFF. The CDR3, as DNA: TGTGCCAGCACCATGGACCGATTGAACACTGAAGCTTTCTTT.

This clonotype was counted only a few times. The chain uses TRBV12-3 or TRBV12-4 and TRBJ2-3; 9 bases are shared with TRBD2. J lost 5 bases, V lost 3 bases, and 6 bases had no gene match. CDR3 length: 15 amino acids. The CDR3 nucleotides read TGTGCCAGCAGTTTGCGGGGGGGCTGGATAGATACGCAGTATTTT. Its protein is CASSLRGGWIDTQYF.

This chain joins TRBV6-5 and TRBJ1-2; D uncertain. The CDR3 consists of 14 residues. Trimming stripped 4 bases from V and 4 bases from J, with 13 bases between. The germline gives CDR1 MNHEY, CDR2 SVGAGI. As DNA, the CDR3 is TGTGCCAGCAGTTCCTCACAGATGACCTATGGCTACACCTTC. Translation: CASSSSQMTYGYTF.

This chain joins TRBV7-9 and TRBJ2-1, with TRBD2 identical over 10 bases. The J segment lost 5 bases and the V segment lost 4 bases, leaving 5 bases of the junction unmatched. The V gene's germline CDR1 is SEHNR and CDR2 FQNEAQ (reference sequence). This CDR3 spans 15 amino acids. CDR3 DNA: TGTGCCAGCAGCTCCGGACTAGCGGCCCACAATGAGCAGTTCTTC. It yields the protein CASSSGLAAHNEQFF.

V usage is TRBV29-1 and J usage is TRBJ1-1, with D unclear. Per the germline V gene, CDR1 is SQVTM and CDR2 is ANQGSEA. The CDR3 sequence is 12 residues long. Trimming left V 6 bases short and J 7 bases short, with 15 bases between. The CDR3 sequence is CSVQEGKIEAFF. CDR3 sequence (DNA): TGCAGCGTCCAGGAGGGAAAGATTGAAGCTTTCTTT.